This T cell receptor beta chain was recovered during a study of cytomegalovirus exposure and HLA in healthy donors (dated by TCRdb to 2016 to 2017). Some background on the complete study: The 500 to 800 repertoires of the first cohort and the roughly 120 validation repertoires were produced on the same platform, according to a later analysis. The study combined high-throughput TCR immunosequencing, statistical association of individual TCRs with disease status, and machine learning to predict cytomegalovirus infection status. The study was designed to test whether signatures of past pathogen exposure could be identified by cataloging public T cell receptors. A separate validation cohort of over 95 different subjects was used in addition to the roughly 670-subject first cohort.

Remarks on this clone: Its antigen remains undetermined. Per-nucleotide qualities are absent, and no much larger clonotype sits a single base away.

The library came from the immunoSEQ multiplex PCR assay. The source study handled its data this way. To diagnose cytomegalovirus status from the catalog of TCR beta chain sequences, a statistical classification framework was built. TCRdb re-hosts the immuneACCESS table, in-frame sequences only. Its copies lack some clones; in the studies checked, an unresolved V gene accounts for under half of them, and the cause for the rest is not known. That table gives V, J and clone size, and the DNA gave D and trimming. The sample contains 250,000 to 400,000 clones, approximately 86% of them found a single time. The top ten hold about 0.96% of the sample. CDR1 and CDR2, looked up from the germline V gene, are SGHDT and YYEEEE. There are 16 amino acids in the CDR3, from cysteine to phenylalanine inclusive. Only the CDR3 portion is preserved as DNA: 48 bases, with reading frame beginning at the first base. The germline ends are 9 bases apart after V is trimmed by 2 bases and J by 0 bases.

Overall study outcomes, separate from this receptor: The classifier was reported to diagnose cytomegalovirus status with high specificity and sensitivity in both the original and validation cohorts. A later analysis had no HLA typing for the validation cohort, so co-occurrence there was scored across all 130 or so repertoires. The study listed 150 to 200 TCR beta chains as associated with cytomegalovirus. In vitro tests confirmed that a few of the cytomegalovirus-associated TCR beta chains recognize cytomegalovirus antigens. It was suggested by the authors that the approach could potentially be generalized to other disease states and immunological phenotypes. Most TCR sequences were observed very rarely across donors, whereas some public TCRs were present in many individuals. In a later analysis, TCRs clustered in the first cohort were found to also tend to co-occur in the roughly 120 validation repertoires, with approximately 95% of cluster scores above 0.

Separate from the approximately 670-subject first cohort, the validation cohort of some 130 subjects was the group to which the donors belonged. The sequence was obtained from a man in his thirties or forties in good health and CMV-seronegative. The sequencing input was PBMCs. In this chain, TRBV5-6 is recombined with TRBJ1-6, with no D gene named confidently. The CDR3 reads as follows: CASSLRESSYNSPLHF. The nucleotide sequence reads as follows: TGTGCCAGCAGCTTAAGGGAGAGCTCCTATAATTCACCCCTCCACTTT. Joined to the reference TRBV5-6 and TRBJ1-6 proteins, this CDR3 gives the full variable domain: DAGVTQSPTHLIKTRGQQVTLRCSPKSGHDTVSWYQQALGQGPQFIFQYYEEEERQRGNFPDRFSGHQFPNYSSELNVNALLLGDSALYLCASSLRESSYNSPLHFGNGTRLTVT.